Listed here are 20 T cell receptor beta chains from one sample, sequenced in a study of blood T cell repertoires in COVID-19. The assay was immunoSEQ multiplex PCR, and TCRdb's table has in-frame clones only and misses some. The sample holds around 210,000 clones, roughly 88% seen once. Sequenced input: peripheral blood. The origin of the receptors is a man aged 45 to 65 with COVID-19, enrolled during active disease.

This clone was seen a handful of times. The chain joins TRBV19 to TRBJ2-7, with D possibly matching TRBD2 (5 bases). Germline V gives CDR1 LNHDA, CDR2 SQIVND (reference sequence). The CDR3 is made up of 11 amino acids. V lost 7 bases and J lost 7, with 11 bases in between. The CDR3 nucleotides are TGTGCCAGTAAGGACTTTGGGGAGCAGTACTTC. Translated: CASKDFGEQYF.

The chain uses TRBV28 and TRBJ2-3; 8 nucleotides align to TRBD1. The CDR3 runs 15 residues. With V trimmed by 6 bases and J by 6 bases, 11 bases remained unmatched. Germline lookup yields CDR1 MDHEN and CDR2 SYDVKM. The CDR3 nucleotides read TGTGCCAGCAGAATTCCGGGACAGGTGGTTGATACGCAGTATTTT. Its translation is CASRIPGQVVDTQYF.

The genes are TRBV7-8 and TRBJ1-4, with D possibly matching TRBD1 (6 bases). V was cut by 5 bases and J by 1 base, with 11 bases left in between. This CDR3 region has 15 residues. Germline assignment: CDR1 SGHVS and CDR2 FQNEAQ. DNA for the CDR3: TGTGCCAGCAGCCCTGGACAGATAACTAATGAAAAACTGTTTTTT. Protein product: CASSPGQITNEKLFF.

The CDR3 reads CASSSSGVGNYGYTF. In DNA form, the CDR3 reads TGTGCCAGCAGTTCCTCAGGGGTGGGGAACTATGGCTACACCTTC. The genes are TRBV27 and TRBJ1-2, with D tentatively TRBD1 (6 bases). The V gene's germline CDR1 is MNHEY and CDR2 SMNVEV (reference sequence). V lost 4 bases to trimming and J lost 2 bases, with 14 bases between them. This CDR3 spans 15 amino acids.

The J gene is TRBJ1-4, the V gene TRBV5-1; D perhaps matches TRBD1 (5 bases). CDR1 SGHRS and CDR2 YFSETQ come from the germline V gene. CDR3 size: 16 residues. V lost 4 bases and J lost 5, with 18 bases in between. The chain's CDR3 is CASSQISSGVNEKLFF. The CDR3 region has the DNA TGCGCCAGCAGCCAAATATCATCGGGGGTAAATGAAAAACTGTTTTTT.

The CDR3 bases are TGTGCCAGTAGACCGGGACAGGGGGATGATGAGCAGTACTTC. Translated, it gives CASRPGQGDDEQYF. V gene TRBV19 combines with J gene TRBJ2-7; 11 positions agree with TRBD1. Germline CDR1 LNHDA, CDR2 SQIVND (reference sequence). The CDR3 is made up of 14 amino acids. The trim removed 6 bases at V and 7 bases at J, leaving 8 bases unmatched.

The rearrangement uses TRBV19 and TRBJ1-2, with TRBD1 matching over 8 bases. The CDR3 runs 14 residues. Trimming took 9 bases from V and 4 from J; bases not matched to a gene: 10. CDR1 and CDR2 from the germline V gene are LNHDA and SQIVND (reference sequence). The CDR3 DNA is TGTGCCAGCACTAATGCAGGGGGCTCCTATGGCTACACCTTC. It specifies CASTNAGGSYGYTF.

The rearrangement links TRBV9 to TRBJ1-5, with 7 bases that match TRBD1. Looked up from germline, CDR1 is SGDLS and CDR2 is YYNGEE. CDR3 size: 15 residues. J gave up 7 bases and V 0 bases, and 7 bases lay outside the gene matches. DNA of the CDR3: TGTGCCAGCAGCGTAGGCACAGGGGTTGAACAGCCCCAGCATTTT. This gives the protein CASSVGTGVEQPQHF.

This clone was observed a handful of times. This chain joins TRBV4-3 and TRBJ2-3; D gene uncertain. The CDR3 spans 13 residues. Trimming cost V 0 bases and J 8 bases, with 9 bases left between them. Germline V gene sequence: CDR1 LGHNA, CDR2 YSLEER. CDR3 sequence: CASSQDRSTTQYF. CDR3 DNA sequence: TGCGCCAGCAGCCAAGATAGGAGTACTACGCAGTATTTT.

The rearrangement uses TRBV27 and TRBJ1-2; 7 bases map to TRBD1. This CDR3 has 15 residues. Per germline, CDR1 MNHEY and CDR2 SMNVEV (reference sequence). J gave up 8 bases and V 5 bases, and 14 bases lay outside the gene matches. CDR3 DNA: TGTGCCAGCAGTCATGGACAGGCCACGCTGGGCGGCTACACCTTC. This translates into CASSHGQATLGGYTF.

The chain carries TRBV6-5 and TRBJ2-2; possible D gene TRBD2, 5 bases. The germline CDR1 and CDR2 sequences are MNHEY and SVGAGI. V was trimmed by 6 bases and J by 6 bases, leaving 8 bases between them. This CDR3 spans 12 amino acids. The CDR3 loop is CASRISAGELFF. CDR3 bases: TGTGCCAGCAGAATTAGCGCCGGGGAGCTGTTTTTT.

The chain uses TRBV6-1 and TRBJ2-7; 7 bases are a match to TRBD2. Germline V gives CDR1 MNHNS, CDR2 SASEGT. CDR3 length equals 13 residues. V was clipped by 3 bases and J by 2 bases; unmatched bases: 1. The CDR3 nucleotides are TGTGCCAGCAGTGAGGGAGGGACCTACGAGCAGTACTTC. It yields the protein CASSEGGTYEQYF.

The V call is TRBV7-2, the J call TRBJ2-5; 9 nucleotides agree with TRBD2. The CDR3 consists of 14 residues. Losses at the gene ends were 5 bases for V and 3 bases for J; bases not matched to a gene: 4. Germline lookup yields CDR1 SGHTA and CDR2 FQGNSA. This CDR3 reads CASSPGLAKETQYF. The CDR3 nucleotides are TGTGCCAGCAGCCCGGGACTAGCTAAAGAGACCCAGTACTTC.

The chain couples TRBV5-4 to TRBJ2-1; the D gene is possibly TRBD2 (6 bases). This CDR3 is 14 amino acids long. The germline gives CDR1 SGHNT, CDR2 YYREEE (reference sequence). The V gene lost 4 bases and the J gene lost 6 bases, with 14 bases spanning the gap. CDR3 region: CASSLPEGRNEQFF. The CDR3, as DNA: TGTGCCAGCAGCCTACCGGAGGGACGCAATGAGCAGTTCTTC.

This chain joins TRBV9 and TRBJ1-6; D not certain. Germline CDR1 reads SGDLS; CDR2 reads YYNGEE. V was shortened by 4 bases and J by 0 bases, with 8 bases between the two germline ends. CDR3 length: 15 amino acids. The CDR3 spells CASSPTSSYNSPLHF. The CDR3 coding sequence is TGTGCCAGCAGCCCCACAAGCTCCTATAATTCACCCCTCCACTTT. The variable domain in full, completed from reference TRBV9 and TRBJ1-6, reads DSGVTQTPKHLITATGQRVTLRCSPRSGDLSVYWYQQSLDQGLQFLIQYYNGEERAKGNILERFSAQQFPDLHSELNLSSLELGDSALYFCASSPTSSYNSPLHFGNGTRLTVT.

The chain carries TRBV5-8 and TRBJ1-1; D uncertain. V lost 0 bases and J 0 bases, leaving 12 bases between the germline ends. The length of the CDR3 is 16 residues. Germline assignment: CDR1 SGHTS and CDR2 YDEGEE. Here the CDR3 DNA reads TGTGCCAGCAGCTTGGTTAGTAACAGTTTGAACACTGAAGCTTTCTTT. Residues: CASSLVSNSLNTEAFF.

The V and J genes are TRBV19 and TRBJ2-1; maybe TRBD1 (6 bases). This CDR3 contains 15 residues. In germline, CDR1 is LNHDA, CDR2 SQIVND (reference sequence). The ends were cut back, 3 bases at V and 8 bases at J, with 17 bases in the middle. The CDR3 DNA reads as TGTGCCAGTAGTATCTCGGGCCAGGGGTGGGATGAGCAGTTCTTC. This sequence encodes CASSISGQGWDEQFF.

The chain has TRBV6-6 and TRBJ1-5; D is perhaps TRBD1 (5 bases). V lost 6 bases to trimming and J lost 6 bases, with 9 bases between them. The CDR3 totals 12 residues. From germline, CDR1 is MNHNY and CDR2 SVGAGI (reference sequence). For the CDR3, the DNA is TGTGCCAGCAGCCTAGACAGTCAGCCCCAGCATTTT. This sequence encodes CASSLDSQPQHF.

The gene calls are TRBV6-8 and TRBJ1-3, with 8 bases aligning to TRBD1. The CDR3 runs 15 residues. The junction had 3 bases not matched to a gene; V was cut back by 5 bases and J by 0 bases. Germline lookup yields CDR1 MNHGY and CDR2 SAAAGT. DNA of the CDR3: TGTGCCAGCAGTGACAGGGGTAGCTCTGGAAACACCATATATTTT. Translation gives CASSDRGSSGNTIYF.

The chain joins TRBV7-3 to TRBJ2-1, with D uncertain. CDR1 and CDR2 (germline): SGHTA, FQGTGA. The V gene lost 5 bases and the J gene lost 3 bases, with 14 bases spanning the gap. This CDR3 contains 15 residues. CDR3 nucleotides: TGTGCCAGCAGCCCAGCCGGTAGCCGCTACAATGAGCAGTTCTTC. Translation gives CASSPAGSRYNEQFF. The full variable domain, completed using reference TRBV7-3 and TRBJ2-1, is GAGVSQTPSNKVTEKGKYVELRCDPISGHTALYWYRQSLGQGPEFLIYFQGTGAADDSGLPNDRFFAVRPEGSVSTLKIQRTERGDSAVYLCASSPAGSRYNEQFFGPGTRLTVL.